A single sample is the source of the 19 T cell receptor beta chains below, sequenced in a study of cytotoxic CD8 clonotypes in ibrutinib-treated CLL. TCRdb's table, derived via immunoSEQ multiplex PCR, lists solely in-frame clones and lacks some. The table records 65,000 to 95,000 clones, about 82% of them present only once. This material consisted of PBMCs, taken before ibrutinib treatment. The receptors derive from a human donor with chronic lymphocytic leukemia.

The J gene is TRBJ2-3, the V gene TRBV7-2, with D perhaps TRBD1 (6 bases). From germline, CDR1 is SGHTA and CDR2 FQGNSA. The CDR3 covers 14 residues. The V end lost 7 bases, the J end lost 4 bases, and 15 bases lay between the germline ends. CDR3 residues: CASKNNRVSDTQYF. The CDR3 coding sequence is TGTGCCAGCAAAAATAACAGGGTGTCAGATACGCAGTATTTT. The whole variable domain, remainder taken from reference TRBV7-2 and TRBJ2-3, is GAGVSQSPSNKVTEKGKDVELRCDPISGHTALYWYRQSLGQGLEFLIYFQGNSAPDKSGLPSDRFSAERTGGSVSTLTIQRTQQEDSAVYLCASKNNRVSDTQYFGPGTRLTVL.

V usage is TRBV27 and J usage is TRBJ1-2; 9 bases fit TRBD1. Unmatched junction bases numbered 11, after V lost 5 bases and J lost 7 bases. This CDR3 has 15 amino acids. Germline lookup yields CDR1 MNHEY and CDR2 SMNVEV (reference sequence). CDR3 DNA: TGTGCCAGCAGTCCCCGGACAGGGGTGGCCAGTGGCTACACCTTC. Translating gives CASSPRTGVASGYTF.

This chain joins TRBV28 and TRBJ1-5; no clear D. Germline V gives CDR1 MDHEN, CDR2 SYDVKM. The V and J ends lost 2 bases and 0 bases respectively, with 11 bases between them. CDR3 size: 16 residues. The CDR3 sequence: CASSLGSGISNQPQHF. In nucleotides, the CDR3 is TGTGCCAGCAGTTTAGGGTCGGGAATTAGCAATCAGCCCCAGCATTTT.

V is TRBV7-9 and J is TRBJ2-6, with D maybe TRBD1 (5 bases). V lost 4 bases to trimming and J lost 0 bases, with 19 bases between them. Germline loops: CDR1 SEHNR, CDR2 FQNEAQ (reference sequence). The CDR3 runs to 19 residues. The chain's CDR3 is CASSSQVTPPHSGANVLTF. The DNA for the CDR3 is TGTGCCAGCAGCTCACAGGTTACCCCTCCTCACTCTGGGGCCAACGTCCTGACTTTC.

The chain couples TRBV27 to TRBJ1-1; the D gene is possibly TRBD1 (6 bases). CDR3 length: 18 amino acids. Germline CDR1 is MNHEY and CDR2 is SMNVEV (reference sequence). Trimming removed 3 bases from V and 3 bases from J, with 23 bases in between. The chain's CDR3 is CASSLRRYGGLGDTEAFF. CDR3 nucleotides: TGTGCCAGCAGTTTGCGGAGGTACGGGGGGCTGGGTGACACTGAAGCTTTCTTT.

The chain couples TRBV5-4 to TRBJ2-4; no reliable D call. Trimming stripped 3 bases from V and 3 bases from J, with 10 bases between. Germline V gives CDR1 SGHNT, CDR2 YYREEE (reference sequence). The CDR3 is made up of 14 amino acids. Here the CDR3 reads CASSSPANKNIQYF. CDR3 DNA sequence: TGTGCCAGCAGCTCTCCAGCGAACAAAAACATTCAGTACTTC.

The chain links TRBV30 to TRBJ2-5; D not resolved. V gave up 5 bases and J gave up 2 bases, with 12 bases separating them. The CDR3 consists of 13 residues. Germline CDR1 is GTSNPN and CDR2 is SVGIG (reference sequence). The CDR3 loop reads CAWGRQVQETQYF. CDR3 coding DNA: TGTGCCTGGGGTCGCCAGGTACAAGAGACCCAGTACTTC.

The rearrangement links TRBV7-6 to TRBJ2-1; 14 bases fit TRBD2. The CDR3 has 17 residues. Germline CDR1 reads SGHVS; CDR2 reads FNYEAQ. V trimming: 5 bases; J trimming: 9 bases; junction bases outside the gene matches: 12. The CDR3: CASSPRGGGTSGSEQFF. As DNA, the CDR3 is TGTGCCAGCAGCCCCCGAGGCGGGGGGACTAGCGGGAGTGAGCAGTTCTTC.

As to this clone: The same CDR3 is also encoded by other DNA sequences in this sample. The chain recombines TRBV5-1 with TRBJ1-1; D not resolved. Germline V lookup: CDR1 SGHRS, CDR2 YFSETQ. The length of the CDR3 is 13 residues. V was trimmed by 0 bases and J by 6 bases, leaving 9 bases between them. CDR3 in amino acids: CASSLGSLPEAFF. In nucleotides, the CDR3 is TGCGCCAGCAGCTTGGGATCCCTACCTGAAGCTTTCTTT.

This chain links TRBV5-1 with TRBJ2-7; 7 bases fit TRBD2. V dropped 4 bases and J dropped 7; count of bases not matched to a gene: 2. The CDR3 is made up of 11 amino acids. The germline V gene has CDR1 SGHRS and CDR2 YFSETQ. CDR3 amino acids: CASSGAGEQYF. CDR3 nucleotide sequence: TGCGCCAGCAGCGGAGCGGGGGAGCAGTACTTC.

This clone occurred once. The chain joins TRBV2 to TRBJ2-3; maybe TRBD2 (5 bases). This CDR3 spans 15 amino acids. Germline V gene data show CDR1 as SNHLY and CDR2 as FYNNEI. V lost 6 bases and J 0 bases, leaving 13 bases between the germline ends. The CDR3 sequence is CASRAIAFSTDTQYF. The CDR3 DNA is TGTGCCAGCAGGGCCATAGCGTTTAGCACAGATACGCAGTATTTT.

This clone was observed a handful of times. J is TRBJ1-5 and V is TRBV29-1; the match to TRBD1 covers 10 bases. V was pared by 4 bases and J by 5 bases, with 8 bases of the junction left unmatched. The CDR3 runs to 15 residues. The germline V gene encodes CDR1 SQVTM and CDR2 ANQGSEA. CDR3 nucleotide sequence: TGCAGCGTTGCTGCCGGGACAGGGGTAGATCAGCCCCAGCATTTT. Its translation: CSVAAGTGVDQPQHF. The whole variable domain, remainder taken from reference TRBV29-1 and TRBJ1-5, is SAVISQKPSRDICQRGTSLTIQCQVDSQVTMMFWYRQQPGQSLTLIATANQGSEATYESGFVIDKFPISRPNLTFSTLTVSNMSPEDSSIYLCSVAAGTGVDQPQHFGDGTRLSIL.

This chain links TRBV30 with TRBJ2-1, with a tentative D call TRBD2 (5 bases). This CDR3 spans 14 amino acids. Germline assignment: CDR1 GTSNPN and CDR2 SVGIG (reference sequence). Trimming stripped 1 base from V and 5 bases from J, with 12 bases between. CDR3 in amino acids: CAWSAWEKNNEQFF. DNA for the CDR3: TGTGCCTGGAGTGCGTGGGAGAAAAACAATGAGCAGTTCTTC. The variable domain in full, with the rest retrieved from reference TRBV30 and TRBJ2-1, is SQTIHQWPATLVQPVGSPLSLECTVEGTSNPNLYWYRQAAGRGLQLLFYSVGIGQISSEVPQNLSASRPQDRQFILSSKKLLLSDSGFYLCAWSAWEKNNEQFFGPGTRLTVL.

This clone has a single count. V is TRBV15 and J is TRBJ2-7, with 8 bases fitting TRBD1. V lost 0 bases, J lost 2 bases, and 6 bases stayed unmatched. The CDR3 sequence is 16 residues long. Germline loops: CDR1 LNHNV, CDR2 YYDKDF (reference sequence). The CDR3 DNA is TGTGCCACCAGCAGAGAACCCGGACAGGGAACCTACGAGCAGTACTTC. It encodes CATSREPGQGTYEQYF.

V and J are TRBV7-6 and TRBJ1-5; D is unclear. V was cut by 2 bases and J by 4 bases, with 9 bases left in between. Germline V lookup: CDR1 SGHVS, CDR2 FNYEAQ. This CDR3 is 14 amino acids long. The CDR3 nucleotides are TGTGCCAGCAGCTTAAATAGGGCGAATCAGCCCCAGCATTTT. As protein: CASSLNRANQPQHF.

The CDR3 here is CASSSTSSRTGEASYNEQFF. The DNA for the CDR3 is TGTGCCAGCAGCTCCACATCCTCAAGGACCGGAGAGGCATCCTACAATGAGCAGTTCTTC. V gene TRBV13 combines with J gene TRBJ2-1; no firm D call. CDR1 is PRHDT, CDR2 FYEKMQ, per germline (reference sequence). The length of the CDR3 is 20 residues. Deletions cut 4 bases from V and 1 base from J, with 26 bases between. Using reference TRBV13 and TRBJ2-1 for the parts outside the CDR3, the full variable domain is AAGVIQSPRHLIKEKRETATLKCYPIPRHDTVYWYQQGPGQDPQFLISFYEKMQSDKGSIPDRFSAQQFSDYHSELNMSSLELGDSALYFCASSSTSSRTGEASYNEQFFGPGTRLTVL.

The rearrangement uses TRBV29-1 and TRBJ2-2, with a tentative D call TRBD2 (6 bases). Trimming took 7 bases from V and 0 from J, leaving 15 bases between them. The CDR3 totals 15 residues. Germline CDR1 SQVTM, CDR2 ANQGSEA. The CDR3 DNA follows: TGCAGCGCGGTCAGCGGGCGAACGAACACCGGGGAGCTGTTTTTT. Its translation: CSAVSGRTNTGELFF.

The chain uses TRBV11-3 and TRBJ2-1; TRBD2 is a possible D gene (5 bases). Per the germline V gene, CDR1 is SGHNT and CDR2 is YENEEA. The CDR3 runs 14 residues. Trimming cost V 7 bases and J 7 bases, with 17 bases left between them. CDR3 coding DNA: TGTGCCAGCACCTCGGACCCGACGGGGAATGAGCAGTTCTTC. It translates to CASTSDPTGNEQFF.

DNA for the CDR3: TGTGCCAGTAGTATAGTTCCTAGCGGGAGTCAGAAGACCCAGTACTTC. Protein product: CASSIVPSGSQKTQYF. The rearrangement joins TRBV19 to TRBJ2-5; 10 positions agree with TRBD2. V was pared by 1 base and J by 6 bases, with 8 bases of the junction left unmatched. Germline V lookup: CDR1 LNHDA, CDR2 SQIVND (reference sequence). CDR3 size: 16 residues.